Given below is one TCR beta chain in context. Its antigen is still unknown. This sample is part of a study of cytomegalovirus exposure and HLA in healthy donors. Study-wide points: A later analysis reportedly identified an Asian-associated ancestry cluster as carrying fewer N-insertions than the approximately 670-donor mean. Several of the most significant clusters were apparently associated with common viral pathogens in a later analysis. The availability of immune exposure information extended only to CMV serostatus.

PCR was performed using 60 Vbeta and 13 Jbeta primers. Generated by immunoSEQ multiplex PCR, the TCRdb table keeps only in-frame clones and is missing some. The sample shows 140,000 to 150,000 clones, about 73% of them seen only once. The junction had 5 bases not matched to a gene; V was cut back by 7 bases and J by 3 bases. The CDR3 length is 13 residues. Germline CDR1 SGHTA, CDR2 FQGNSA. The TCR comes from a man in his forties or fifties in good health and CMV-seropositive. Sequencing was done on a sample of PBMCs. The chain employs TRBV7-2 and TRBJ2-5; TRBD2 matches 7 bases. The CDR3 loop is CASTGLVKETQYF. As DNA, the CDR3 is TGTGCCAGCACCGGACTAGTCAAAGAGACCCAGTACTTC.